This T cell receptor (beta chain) comes out of a study of shared clonotypes between healthy human individuals. Study-level findings and limits: Roughly 4.7% was the fraction of naive CD4 clonotypes found shared across several donors. Naive subsets tended to show greater estimated richness than memory subsets. Generation probability values for non-shared clonotypes were lower than those for clonotypes shared by all four donors.

This clone has only a few counts. Its antigen is currently unknown. This sample includes further DNA sequences coding for the same CDR3. When replicate PCRs were run on sorted subsets, they used 150 to 250 ng DNA, roughly 30,000 T cell genomes. Sequencing was performed with immunoSEQ multiplex PCR; in TCRdb, only in-frame clones are kept and a portion is missing. The sample consists of about 960,000 clones, approximately 80% of them appearing once. The sample comprised memory CD4+ T cells sorted from blood. Sample subset: CD45RA-negative fraction. The receptor comes from a man younger than 30 in good health.

The CDR3 region is CAIRGGETQYF. As DNA, the CDR3 is TGTGCCATCAGGGGTGGAGAGACCCAGTACTTC. The chain joins TRBV10-3 to TRBJ2-5; D is unresolved. The length of the CDR3 is 11 residues. Germline V gene sequence: CDR1 ENHRY, CDR2 SYGVKD. V dropped 6 bases and J dropped 4 bases, with 6 bases sitting between them.